A single sample is the source of the 21 T cell receptor beta chains below, sequenced in a study of cytomegalovirus exposure and HLA in healthy donors. This PCR relied on a set of 60 Vbeta primers and 13 Jbeta primers. Profiled with immunoSEQ multiplex PCR; TCRdb holds only in-frame clones, not every one. The sample totals some 150,000 clones; its top ten clones hold about 0.8%. The sequenced sample consisted of PBMCs. The receptors come from a woman aged 18 to 35 in good health and CMV-seropositive.

CDR3 coding DNA: TGTGCCAGCAGTGAAGTAGCGGGAGCGACCCAGTACTTC. Its protein product is CASSEVAGATQYF. The V and J genes are TRBV2 and TRBJ2-5; TRBD2 aligns across 9 bases. The CDR3 sequence is 13 residues long. After removal of 1 base from V and 7 bases from J, the junction contained 1 base not matched to a gene. The germline CDR1 and CDR2 sequences are SNHLY and FYNNEI.

The chain recombines TRBV4-2 with TRBJ1-2, with 8 positions matching TRBD1. Germline V lookup: CDR1 LGHNA, CDR2 YNFKEQ. This CDR3 is 15 amino acids long. J gave up 4 bases and V 2 bases, and 6 bases lay outside the gene matches. CDR3 in DNA: TGTGCCAGCAGCCAACCAGGGGGCGAGGGCTATGGCTACACCTTC. Its protein is CASSQPGGEGYGYTF.

The chain combines TRBV7-3 with TRBJ2-3; D not certain. Germline assignment: CDR1 SGHTA and CDR2 FQGTGA. This CDR3 spans 13 amino acids. V dropped 3 bases and J dropped 4 bases, with 8 bases sitting between them. The CDR3 loop reads CASSLLVSDTQYF. The CDR3 nucleotides are TGTGCCAGCAGCTTGCTAGTATCAGATACGCAGTATTTT.

V gene TRBV30 combines with J gene TRBJ1-1; 7 nucleotides match TRBD1. The germline V gene encodes CDR1 GTSNPN and CDR2 SVGIG (reference sequence). Trimming cost V 0 bases and J 1 base; bases outside gene matches: 8. CDR3 length: 16 residues. The CDR3, as DNA: TGTGCCTGGAGTGTACCGGAGGACAGGCGGAACACTGAAGCTTTCTTT. Translating gives CAWSVPEDRRNTEAFF.

This rearrangement joins TRBV7-9 to TRBJ1-1, with D possibly TRBD1 on 5 matching bases. Germline CDR1 reads SEHNR; CDR2 reads FQNEAQ (reference sequence). V was trimmed by 0 bases and J by 3 bases, leaving 11 bases between them. The CDR3 length is 15 residues. The CDR3 loop is CASSLAAGRDTEAFF. In DNA, the CDR3 is TGTGCCAGCAGCTTAGCGGCAGGGAGGGACACTGAAGCTTTCTTT.

The chain is built from TRBV27 and TRBJ2-7; a weak D match, TRBD2 (5 bases). Trimming pared 5 bases from V and 3 bases from J, leaving 14 bases between. Germline-derived CDR1 and CDR2 are MNHEY and SMNVEV (reference sequence). The CDR3 length is 14 residues. The CDR3 here is CASSPAAVNYEQYF. In DNA form, the CDR3 reads TGTGCCAGCAGTCCGGCAGCGGTAAACTACGAGCAGTACTTC.

The chain employs TRBV9 and TRBJ2-1, with 10 bases fitting TRBD2. Per germline, CDR1 SGDLS and CDR2 YYNGEE. Trimming removed 3 bases from V and 7 bases from J; junction bases left unmatched: 7. CDR3 length equals 15 residues. The DNA for the CDR3 is TGTGCCAGCAGCGCTACTAGCGGGGTCGGGAATGAGCAGTTCTTC. Protein sequence: CASSATSGVGNEQFF.

The DNA for the CDR3 is TGTGCCACTGAAGTGAGCTCCTACAATGAGCAGTTCTTC. The encoded protein is CATEVSSYNEQFF. The rearrangement uses TRBV6-1 and TRBJ2-1; D is undetermined. V lost 10 bases to trimming and J lost 0 bases, with 10 bases between them. CDR1 and CDR2 (germline): MNHNS, SASEGT. This CDR3 has 13 residues.

The chain couples TRBV5-1 to TRBJ2-6, with D hard to call. The CDR3 runs to 15 residues. Germline values: CDR1 SGHRS, CDR2 YFSETQ. V was pared by 0 bases and J by 2 bases, with 6 bases between. In DNA form, the CDR3 reads TGCGCCAGCAGCTTGGGGGCCCCTGGGGCCAACGTCCTGACTTTC. Amino acid sequence: CASSLGAPGANVLTF.

The CDR3 here is CASSQDVAGANTGELFF. CDR3 nucleotides: TGCGCCAGCAGCCAAGATGTGGCGGGGGCCAACACCGGGGAGCTGTTTTTT. V usage is TRBV4-1 and J usage is TRBJ2-2, with D perhaps TRBD2 (7 bases). The ends were cut back, 0 bases at V and 2 bases at J, with 13 bases in the middle. The length of the CDR3 is 17 residues. CDR1 is MGHRA, CDR2 YSYEKL, per germline.

The chain employs TRBV11-2 and TRBJ1-1; D might be TRBD1 (6 bases). Trimming pared 1 base from V and 5 bases from J, leaving 11 bases between. The germline gives CDR1 SGHAT, CDR2 FQNNGV. This CDR3 is 14 amino acids long. CDR3: CASSLGQVGTEAFF. The CDR3 region has the DNA TGTGCCAGCAGCTTAGGACAGGTGGGAACTGAAGCTTTCTTT. The variable domain in full, completed from reference TRBV11-2 and TRBJ1-1, reads EAGVAQSPRYKIIEKRQSVAFWCNPISGHATLYWYQQILGQGPKLLIQFQNNGVVDDSQLPKDRFSAERLKGVDSTLKIQPAKLEDSAVYLCASSLGQVGTEAFFGQGTRLTVV.

The chain recombines TRBV5-1 with TRBJ2-4; 10 bases line up with TRBD1. The CDR3 runs 14 residues. CDR1 is SGHRS, CDR2 YFSETQ, per germline. The V and J ends lost 0 bases and 9 bases, in that order; junction bases with no gene match: 3. As DNA, the CDR3 is TGCGCCAGCAGCTTGGGGGACAGGGGTGGCATTCAGTACTTC. Its protein is CASSLGDRGGIQYF.

The chain is built from TRBV6-1 and TRBJ2-1; 10 bases align to TRBD2. Per germline, CDR1 MNHNS and CDR2 SASEGT. V dropped 2 bases and J dropped 0; count of bases not matched to a gene: 4. The CDR3 spans 17 residues. In DNA form, the CDR3 reads TGTGCCAGCAGTGAACAGCCTAGCGGGAGCTCCTACAATGAGCAGTTCTTC. Protein product: CASSEQPSGSSYNEQFF.

The chain links TRBV5-1 to TRBJ2-3; TRBD2 aligns across 7 bases. Trimming took 0 bases from V and 2 from J; bases not matched to a gene: 6. This CDR3 has 16 amino acids. The germline CDR1 and CDR2 sequences are SGHRS and YFSETQ. CDR3 sequence: CASSLGLAVNTDTQYF. CDR3 DNA sequence: TGCGCCAGCAGCTTGGGGCTAGCGGTGAACACAGATACGCAGTATTTT.

The V call is TRBV4-2, the J call TRBJ2-1; D not certain. Trimming took off 2 bases at V and 3 bases at J, with 11 bases between the two ends. In germline, CDR1 is LGHNA, CDR2 YNFKEQ. The CDR3 extends over 15 amino acids. This chain's CDR3 is CASSQPGFYYNEQFF. The CDR3 DNA is TGTGCCAGCAGCCAACCCGGTTTTTACTACAATGAGCAGTTCTTC.

Comment on this clone: A junction boundary mismatches the germline segment, possibly from a read error. Other DNA sequences of this sample code for an identical CDR3. This chain joins TRBV18 and TRBJ1-6, with D hard to call. Per the germline V gene, CDR1 is KGHSH and CDR2 is LQKENI. The length of the CDR3 is 13 residues. The CDR3 nucleotides read TGCGCCAGCTCCACAACCGGGAATTCACCCCTCCACTTT. It translates to CASSTTGNSPLHF.

V and J are TRBV5-8 and TRBJ1-5; the D is unclear. The V gene lost 4 bases and the J gene lost 5 bases, with 13 bases spanning the gap. The germline V gene encodes CDR1 SGHTS and CDR2 YDEGEE. The CDR3 sequence is 14 residues long. CDR3 in amino acids: CASSPTGIDQPQHF. The CDR3 region has the DNA TGTGCCAGCAGCCCTACCGGGATCGATCAGCCCCAGCATTTT.

The chain links TRBV19 to TRBJ2-3, with D hard to call. This CDR3 region has 13 residues. Germline V CDR1 and CDR2: LNHDA, SQIVND (reference sequence). The ends were cut back, 2 bases at V and 1 base at J, with 4 bases in the middle. The CDR3 loop is CASSITRTDTQYF. The CDR3 coding sequence is TGTGCCAGTAGTATAACTCGCACAGATACGCAGTATTTT.

The CDR3 loop is CASSASGTSYNEQFF. In nucleotides, the CDR3 is TGTGCCAGCAGTGCAAGCGGAACTAGCTACAATGAGCAGTTCTTC. The gene calls are TRBV6-1 and TRBJ2-1; possible D gene TRBD2, 5 bases. CDR1 is MNHNS, CDR2 SASEGT, per germline. This CDR3 has 15 amino acids. Trimming removed 4 bases at V and 3 bases at J, with 13 bases between.

This rearrangement joins TRBV10-3 to TRBJ1-5; maybe TRBD1 (6 bases). Germline V lookup: CDR1 ENHRY, CDR2 SYGVKD. With 10 bases removed from V and 0 bases from J, the gap between germline ends came to 13 bases. There are 14 residues in the CDR3. CDR3 sequence reads: CATTDSSSNQPQHF. The CDR3 DNA is TGTGCCACGACGGACAGTTCTAGCAATCAGCCCCAGCATTTT.

V gene TRBV15 combines with J gene TRBJ2-4, with TRBD2 as a possible D gene (6 bases). Trimming shortened V by 1 base and J by 1 base, and 14 bases separated the two germline ends. Germline CDR1 and CDR2: LNHNV and YYDKDF (reference sequence). The CDR3 loop spans 17 amino acids. For the CDR3, the DNA is TGTGCCACCAGCAGAGCGCGGGCAGGGAGGGCCAAAAACATTCAGTACTTC. It codes for CATSRARAGRAKNIQYF.